Included here is one T cell receptor beta chain sequence, with context. Its antigen remains unknown. This specimen comes from a study of STAT3 mutations in large granular lymphocyte leukemia. Looking at the study overall: More than half of T-LGLL patients received immunosuppressive therapy. Study observations and caveats: In T-cell large granular lymphocyte leukemia, about half of patients showed multiple immunodominant subclonotypes. TCR clonotype switching after therapy occurred in about 30% of the 18 patients. In several patients, dominant TCR clone burden exceeded STAT3 mutant burden, suggesting STAT3 mutation arose secondarily.

Only in-frame clones appear in the TCRdb table, and some are missing; sequencing was by immunoSEQ multiplex PCR. The sample lists some 37,000 clones, over 75% occurring once. Germline CDR1 and CDR2: SGHTA and FQGNSA. Trimming removed 1 base from V and 1 base from J, with 4 bases in between. The CDR3 contains 14 residues. This chain connects TRBV7-2 to TRBJ2-2; D unclear. The sequencing sample was made of PBMCs. This TCR derives from a human donor with T large granular lymphocyte leukemia. Some clones in this sample may be carry-over from other donors' samples. The CDR3 sequence: CASSLGRNTGELFF. The CDR3 nucleotides are TGTGCCAGCAGCTTAGGCCGGAACACCGGGGAGCTGTTTTTT.